Below, 28 T cell receptor beta chains from the same sample are listed, as sequenced in a study of blood T cell repertoires in COVID-19. Data came from immunoSEQ multiplex PCR; TCRdb stores just in-frame clones and leaves some out. The table lists approximately 250,000 clones, 84% of them singletons. Material: peripheral blood. These receptors came from a man aged 45-65 years with acute or convalescent COVID-19.

The rearrangement joins TRBV6-1 to TRBJ1-2; D not resolved. CDR3 size: 14 residues. The V and J ends lost 0 bases and 6 bases respectively, with 11 bases between them. Germline lookup yields CDR1 MNHNS and CDR2 SASEGT. The CDR3 loop reads CASSEALQVNGYTF. CDR3 sequence (DNA): TGTGCCAGCAGTGAAGCGCTGCAGGTTAATGGCTACACCTTC.

The V call is TRBV6-5, the J call TRBJ1-2; 11 bases fit TRBD1. With 6 bases clipped from V and 4 bases from J, the junction kept 1 base outside the gene matches. Per germline, CDR1 MNHEY and CDR2 SVGAGI. There are 13 residues in the CDR3. The CDR3 loop is CASRGQGAYGYTF. The CDR3 nucleotides read TGTGCCAGCAGAGGACAGGGGGCCTATGGCTACACCTTC.

The chain combines TRBV29-1 with TRBJ1-2; no definite D call. This CDR3 is 9 amino acids long. V was pared by 3 bases and J by 7 bases, with 3 bases between. Germline loops: CDR1 SQVTM, CDR2 ANQGSEA. CDR3 in DNA: TGCAGCGTTGACGTTGGCTACACCTTC. This encodes CSVDVGYTF.

The chain combines TRBV5-1 with TRBJ2-7; perhaps TRBD1 as D (5 bases). The CDR3 sequence is 14 residues long. Trimming took 4 bases from V and 1 from J, leaving 12 bases between them. Germline CDR1 SGHRS, CDR2 YFSETQ. The CDR3 loop is CASSTRVQSYEQYF. Here the CDR3 DNA reads TGCGCCAGCAGCACCAGGGTTCAGTCCTACGAGCAGTACTTC.

J is TRBJ1-4 and V is TRBV18, with D perhaps matching TRBD1 (5 bases). The CDR3 loop spans 13 amino acids. Trimming stripped 4 bases from V and 5 bases from J, with 8 bases between. CDR1 is KGHSH, CDR2 LQKENI, per germline. The CDR3 DNA follows: TGTGCCAGCTCACAGGGGTCGAATGAAAAACTGTTTTTT. The encoded protein is CASSQGSNEKLFF.

This chain links TRBV5-4 with TRBJ2-1, with D possibly matching TRBD2 (6 bases). CDR1 SGHNT and CDR2 YYREEE come from the germline V gene (reference sequence). Between the trimmed V and J ends, which lost 4 bases and 2 bases, there was a span of 16 bases. The length of the CDR3 is 16 residues. The CDR3 here is CASSLKLAGAYNEQFF. CDR3 sequence (DNA): TGTGCCAGCAGCCTAAAACTAGCCGGAGCCTACAATGAGCAGTTCTTC.

This clone was recorded once. CDR3 sequence reads: CASSPRQGPYEQYF. CDR3 in DNA: TGTGCCAGCAGCCCAAGACAGGGCCCCTACGAGCAGTACTTC. V gene TRBV7-6 combines with J gene TRBJ2-7; 7 bases line up with TRBD1. V was clipped by 5 bases and J by 2 bases; unmatched bases: 6. This CDR3 region has 14 residues. Germline V gene data show CDR1 as SGHVS and CDR2 as FNYEAQ.

This chain links TRBV7-8 with TRBJ2-7; D is perhaps TRBD2 (6 bases). CDR3 length: 14 residues. The germline gives CDR1 SGHVS, CDR2 FQNEAQ. With 5 bases removed from V and 6 bases from J, the gap between germline ends came to 17 bases. The CDR3 DNA reads as TGTGCCAGCAGCCCCGGCAGGGAGGTAAGCGAGCAGTACTTC. It codes for CASSPGREVSEQYF.

The chain recombines TRBV18 with TRBJ2-7; the D gene is possibly TRBD1 (6 bases). CDR1 KGHSH and CDR2 LQKENI come from the germline V gene. V lost 2 bases to trimming and J lost 3 bases, with 11 bases between them. The CDR3 extends over 14 amino acids. The CDR3 spells CASSPSQGHYEQYF. As DNA, the CDR3 is TGTGCCAGCTCACCATCACAGGGACACTACGAGCAGTACTTC.

V gene TRBV11-2 combines with J gene TRBJ2-7; D is ambiguous. The CDR3 loop spans 15 amino acids. The germline V and J ends were trimmed by 5 bases and 0 bases, with 14 bases remaining between them. Germline CDR1 reads SGHAT; CDR2 reads FQNNGV. Here the CDR3 reads CASSQVPVSSYEQYF. Here the CDR3 DNA reads TGTGCCAGCAGCCAAGTCCCGGTTAGCTCCTACGAGCAGTACTTC.

The chain links TRBV4-2 to TRBJ2-7; 8 bases are a match to TRBD2. The CDR3 has 17 amino acids. J gave up 5 bases and V 5 bases, and 17 bases lay outside the gene matches. The germline CDR1 and CDR2 sequences are LGHNA and YNFKEQ. As DNA, the CDR3 is TGTGCCAGCAGCGGGGCCCTTGGGAGCGGGAGTTACCACGAGCAGTACTTC. Amino acids: CASSGALGSGSYHEQYF.

The V call is TRBV7-9, the J call TRBJ1-1; D gene ambiguous. The V end was cut by 5 bases, the J end by 3 bases, with 10 bases between. The CDR3 contains 13 residues. Germline V CDR1 and CDR2: SEHNR, FQNEAQ (reference sequence). CDR3: CASSRVPDTEAFF. For the CDR3, the DNA is TGTGCCAGCAGCCGTGTCCCCGACACTGAAGCTTTCTTT.

The chain links TRBV24-1 to TRBJ2-3; D unresolved. Deletions cut 3 bases from V and 2 bases from J, with 8 bases between. Germline CDR1 is KGHDR and CDR2 is SFDVKD. The CDR3 loop spans 14 amino acids. The CDR3 DNA follows: TGTGCCACCAGTGATCGAGGAACCACAGATACGCAGTATTTT. As protein: CATSDRGTTDTQYF.

V usage is TRBV9 and J usage is TRBJ1-4; 8 nucleotides align to TRBD1. The CDR3 runs 14 residues. V lost 1 base, J lost 7 bases, and 3 bases stayed unmatched. Germline CDR1 SGDLS, CDR2 YYNGEE. The CDR3 DNA follows: TGTGCCAGCAGCGTATGGGACAGGCCTGAAAAACTGTTTTTT. This codes for CASSVWDRPEKLFF.

This clone has only one observation. This chain links TRBV28 with TRBJ1-5; perhaps TRBD1 as D (5 bases). Trimming took off 4 bases at V and 5 bases at J, with 15 bases between the two ends. Germline CDR1 MDHEN, CDR2 SYDVKM. The CDR3 has 15 residues. Here the CDR3 DNA reads TGTGCCAGCAGTTACGCCCCCGGGGACTATCAGCCCCAGCATTTT. This codes for CASSYAPGDYQPQHF.

V usage is TRBV15 and J usage is TRBJ2-2; 11 bases fit TRBD1. V lost 0 bases, J lost 4 bases, and 4 bases stayed unmatched. The CDR3 contains 17 residues. Germline-derived CDR1 and CDR2 are LNHNV and YYDKDF (reference sequence). For the CDR3, the DNA is TGTGCCACCAGCAGAGACCGGACAGGGGGCGGCACCGGGGAGCTGTTTTTT. Translated: CATSRDRTGGGTGELFF.

This clone was detected only once. The chain has TRBV3-1 (or the pseudogene TRBV3-2) and TRBJ2-2, with TRBD2 matching over 10 bases. This CDR3 spans 16 amino acids. J lost 9 bases, V lost 0 bases, and 7 bases had no gene match. The germline CDR1 and CDR2 sequences are LGHDT and YNNKEL (reference sequence). The CDR3 here is CASSQDRLAGVRELFF. Here the CDR3 DNA reads TGTGCCAGCAGCCAAGACCGCCTAGCGGGAGTTCGGGAGCTGTTTTTT.

The chain combines TRBV24-1 with TRBJ2-1, with TRBD1 matching 9 bases. The CDR3 loop spans 16 amino acids. Germline-derived CDR1 and CDR2 are KGHDR and SFDVKD. V trimming: 5 bases; J trimming: 7 bases; junction bases outside the gene matches: 11. The CDR3 region has the DNA TGTGCCACCAGTGCCCCCCCGGGACAGGGTGGTAATGAGCAGTTCTTC. Protein sequence: CATSAPPGQGGNEQFF.

The table lists this clone with a few counts. The rearrangement joins TRBV11-3 to TRBJ2-1; no firm D call. CDR1 SGHNT and CDR2 YENEEA come from the germline V gene. V lost 5 bases to trimming and J lost 4 bases, with 9 bases between them. This CDR3 has 13 residues. For the CDR3, the DNA is TGTGCCAGCAGCATGGAGAAGTACAATGAGCAGTTCTTC. This encodes CASSMEKYNEQFF.

This sequence joins TRBV19 and TRBJ2-1; maybe TRBD1 (5 bases). Germline V lookup: CDR1 LNHDA, CDR2 SQIVND (reference sequence). Trimming pared 10 bases from V and 2 bases from J, leaving 21 bases between. The CDR3 has 16 amino acids. In DNA, the CDR3 is TGTGCCAAACTCAAAAGGGTGGGGCAGCCCTACAATGAGCAGTTCTTC. As protein: CAKLKRVGQPYNEQFF.

The chain combines TRBV5-4 with TRBJ1-3, with D possibly being TRBD1 (6 bases). The CDR3 consists of 15 residues. CDR1 and CDR2 from the germline V gene are SGHNT and YYREEE (reference sequence). Trimming pared 2 bases from V and 2 bases from J, leaving 11 bases between. CDR3 residues: CASSFKGGTGNTIYF. DNA for the CDR3: TGTGCCAGCAGCTTTAAGGGGGGGACTGGAAACACCATATATTTT. Using reference TRBV5-4 and TRBJ1-3 for the parts outside the CDR3, the full variable domain is ETGVTQSPTHLIKTRGQQVTLRCSSQSGHNTVSWYQQALGQGPQFIFQYYREEENGRGNFPPRFSGLQFPNYSSELNVNALELDDSALYLCASSFKGGTGNTIYFGEGSWLTVV.

The CDR3 nucleotides read TGCGCCAGCAGCTGGAACGGGGGAGACTACAATGAGCAGTTCTTC. It translates to CASSWNGGDYNEQFF. The J gene is TRBJ2-1, the V gene TRBV5-1; perhaps TRBD2 as D (6 bases). V lost 3 bases, J lost 3 bases, and 13 bases lay in between. In germline, CDR1 is SGHRS, CDR2 YFSETQ. The CDR3 contains 15 residues.

This clone was seen once. The chain uses TRBV7-3 and TRBJ1-6, with D perhaps TRBD1 (6 bases). Trimming removed 1 base at V and 6 bases at J, with 13 bases between. The CDR3 runs to 16 residues. The germline gives CDR1 SGHTA, CDR2 FQGTGA. CDR3 nucleotide sequence: TGTGCCAGCAGCTTAAGGGGGCGAGACCGTAATTCACCCCTCCACTTT. As protein: CASSLRGRDRNSPLHF.

The rearrangement uses TRBV25-1 and TRBJ1-1; D is ambiguous. Between the trimmed V and J ends, which lost 3 bases and 4 bases, there was a span of 12 bases. CDR1 is MGHDK, CDR2 SYGVNS, per germline. The CDR3 is made up of 14 amino acids. CDR3 in amino acids: CASSDFGGVTEAFF. The DNA for the CDR3 is TGTGCCAGCAGTGACTTTGGAGGAGTCACTGAAGCTTTCTTT.

This chain links TRBV28 with TRBJ2-1; 7 bases match TRBD2. CDR1 MDHEN and CDR2 SYDVKM come from the germline V gene. V gave up 8 bases and J gave up 3 bases; unmatched junction bases: 16. The CDR3 contains 17 residues. CDR3 DNA sequence: TGTGCCAGCTTAGTAGCGGCTAGCGGAGGAATCTACAATGAGCAGTTCTTC. Amino acid sequence: CASLVAASGGIYNEQFF.

The rearrangement uses TRBV5-6 and TRBJ2-7; D is unresolved. CDR1 is SGHDT and CDR2 is YYEEEE in the germline V gene. The CDR3 has 13 residues. With 2 bases removed from V and 0 bases from J, the gap between germline ends came to 6 bases. Here the CDR3 reads CASSFVSSYEQYF. The CDR3 region has the DNA TGTGCCAGCAGCTTTGTCAGCTCCTACGAGCAGTACTTC.

This clone has more than one count but fewer than ten. CDR3 sequence reads: CASSPSTGEVHEQYF. The CDR3 DNA follows: TGTGCCAGCAGTCCTTCGACAGGGGAGGTGCACGAGCAGTACTTC. The chain uses TRBV6-5 and TRBJ2-7; 8 positions agree with TRBD1. The CDR3 has 15 residues. J was trimmed by 5 bases and V by 5 bases; bases with no gene match: 11. Germline CDR1 MNHEY, CDR2 SVGAGI.

The V and J genes are TRBV9 and TRBJ1-5; 8 bases align to TRBD1. CDR3 size: 16 residues. Looked up from germline, CDR1 is SGDLS and CDR2 is YYNGEE. Unmatched junction bases numbered 9, after V lost 0 bases and J lost 7 bases. The CDR3 region is CASSVDPPDRGQPQHF. CDR3 coding DNA: TGTGCCAGCAGCGTAGATCCCCCTGACAGGGGCCAGCCCCAGCATTTT.